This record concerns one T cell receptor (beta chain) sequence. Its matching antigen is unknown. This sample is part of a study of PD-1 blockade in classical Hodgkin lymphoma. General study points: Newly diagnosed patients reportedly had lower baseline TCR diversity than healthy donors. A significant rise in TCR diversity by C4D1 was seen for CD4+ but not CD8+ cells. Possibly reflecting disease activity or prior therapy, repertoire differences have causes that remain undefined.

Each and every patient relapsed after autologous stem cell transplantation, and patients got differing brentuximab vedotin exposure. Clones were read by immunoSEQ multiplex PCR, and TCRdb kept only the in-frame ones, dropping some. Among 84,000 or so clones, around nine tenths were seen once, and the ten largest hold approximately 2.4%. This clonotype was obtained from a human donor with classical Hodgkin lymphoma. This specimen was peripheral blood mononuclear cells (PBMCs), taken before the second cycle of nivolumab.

The CDR3 sequence is CASSPTAPASIINYGYTF. The DNA of the CDR3 is TGTGCCAGCTCACCAACAGCCCCCGCATCTATTATAAACTATGGCTACACCTTC. The chain combines TRBV18 with TRBJ1-2; D uncertain. Trimming shortened V by 2 bases and J by 2 bases, and 21 bases separated the two germline ends. Germline-derived CDR1 and CDR2 are KGHSH and LQKENI. The CDR3 extends over 18 amino acids.